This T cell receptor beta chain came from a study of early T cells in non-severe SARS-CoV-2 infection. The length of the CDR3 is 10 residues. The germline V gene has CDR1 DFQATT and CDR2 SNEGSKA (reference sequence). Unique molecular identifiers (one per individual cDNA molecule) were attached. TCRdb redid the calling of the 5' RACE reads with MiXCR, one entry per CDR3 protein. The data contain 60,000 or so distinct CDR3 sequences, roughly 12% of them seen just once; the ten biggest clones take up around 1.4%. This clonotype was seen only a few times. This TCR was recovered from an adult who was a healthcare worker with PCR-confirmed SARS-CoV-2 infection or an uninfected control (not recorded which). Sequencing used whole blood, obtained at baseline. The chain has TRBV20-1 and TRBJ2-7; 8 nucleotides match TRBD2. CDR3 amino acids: CSAGGGEQYF. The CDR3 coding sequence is TGCAGCGCGGGGGGTGGCGAGCAGTACTTC.